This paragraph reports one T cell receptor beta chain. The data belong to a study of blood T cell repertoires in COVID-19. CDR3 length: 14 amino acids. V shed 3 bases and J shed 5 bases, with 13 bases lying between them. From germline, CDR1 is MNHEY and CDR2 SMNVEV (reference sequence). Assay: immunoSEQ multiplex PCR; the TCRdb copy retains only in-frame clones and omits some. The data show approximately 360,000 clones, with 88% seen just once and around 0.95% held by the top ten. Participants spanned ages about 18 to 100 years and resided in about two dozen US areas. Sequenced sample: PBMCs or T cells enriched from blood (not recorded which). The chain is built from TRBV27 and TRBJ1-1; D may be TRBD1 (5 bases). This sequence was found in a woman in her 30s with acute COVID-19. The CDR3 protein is CASSFGGGRTEAFF. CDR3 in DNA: TGTGCCAGCAGTTTTGGGGGGGGGAGGACTGAAGCTTTCTTT.